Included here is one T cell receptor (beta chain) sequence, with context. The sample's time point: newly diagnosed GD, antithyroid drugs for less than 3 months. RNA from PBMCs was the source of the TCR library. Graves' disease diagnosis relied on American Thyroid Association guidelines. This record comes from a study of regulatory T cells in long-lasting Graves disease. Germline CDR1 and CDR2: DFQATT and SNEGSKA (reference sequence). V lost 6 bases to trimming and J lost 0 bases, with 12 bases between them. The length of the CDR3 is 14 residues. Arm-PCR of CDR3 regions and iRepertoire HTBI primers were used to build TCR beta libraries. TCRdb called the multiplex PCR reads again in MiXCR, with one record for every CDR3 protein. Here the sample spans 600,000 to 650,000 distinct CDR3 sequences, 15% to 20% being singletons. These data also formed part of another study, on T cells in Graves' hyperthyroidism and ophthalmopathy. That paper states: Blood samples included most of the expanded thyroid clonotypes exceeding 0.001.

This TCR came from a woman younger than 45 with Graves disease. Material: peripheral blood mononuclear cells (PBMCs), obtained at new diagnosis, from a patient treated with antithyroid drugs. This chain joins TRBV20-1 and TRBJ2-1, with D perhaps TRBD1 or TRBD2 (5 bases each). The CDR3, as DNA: TGCAGTGCCGTTCCAGGGAGCTCCTACAATGAGCAGTTCTTC. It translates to CSAVPGSSYNEQFF.